Sequencing of this T cell receptor (beta chain) was carried out in a study of T-cell reconstitution after alpha-beta-depleted transplantation in children. Details on this clonotype: The target antigen is unknown.

Preparation of the TCRbeta library was carried out with unique molecular identifiers. Each CDR3 protein gets one entry after TCRdb re-called the PCR reads with MiXCR. The sample gives about 240,000 distinct CDR3 sequences, about 25% of which show up once; about 2.6% is in the top ten. Broader study findings: By about two months after transplant, alpha-beta T cells reportedly arose from several hundred graft clones that had expanded. Once a year had passed after transplant, T-cell counts and diversity came mostly from newly produced T cells. From surviving recipient T cells and thymic progenitors came the high day-60 TCRbeta diversity observed in some patients.

CDR1 and CDR2 (germline): SQVTM, ANQGSEA. The V segment lost 2 bases and the J segment 0 bases; nucleotides outside the gene matches: 4. This CDR3 region has 15 residues. V usage is TRBV29-1 and J usage is TRBJ2-3, with 8 bases matching TRBD1. The sequence was obtained from a girl aged 2-10 years with Fanconi anemia, due to receive a stem cell transplant. Sequencing used PBMCs, obtained before TCRalphabeta/CD19-depleted stem cell transplant. The CDR3 protein is CSVERTGSSTDTQYF. The DNA for the CDR3 is TGCAGCGTTGAACGGACAGGGTCTAGCACAGATACGCAGTATTTT.